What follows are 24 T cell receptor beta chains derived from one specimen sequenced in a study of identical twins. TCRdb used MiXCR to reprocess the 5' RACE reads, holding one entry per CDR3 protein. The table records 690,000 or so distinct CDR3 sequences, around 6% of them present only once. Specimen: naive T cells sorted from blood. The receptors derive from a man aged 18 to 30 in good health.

The CDR3 nucleotides are TGTGCCAGCAGTTCCTGGGGGGCTGAAGCTTTCTTT. Its translation is CASSSWGAEAFF. The V and J genes are TRBV12-3 or TRBV12-4 and TRBJ1-1; possibly TRBD1 for D (5 bases). Trimming took off 4 bases at V and 6 bases at J, with 9 bases between the two ends. The CDR3 sequence is 12 residues long.

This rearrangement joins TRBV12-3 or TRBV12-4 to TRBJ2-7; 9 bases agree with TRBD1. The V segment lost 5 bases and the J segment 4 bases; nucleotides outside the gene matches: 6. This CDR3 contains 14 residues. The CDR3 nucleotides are TGTGCCAGCAGTCTACAGGGGGCAAGGTACGAGCAGTACTTC. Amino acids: CASSLQGARYEQYF.

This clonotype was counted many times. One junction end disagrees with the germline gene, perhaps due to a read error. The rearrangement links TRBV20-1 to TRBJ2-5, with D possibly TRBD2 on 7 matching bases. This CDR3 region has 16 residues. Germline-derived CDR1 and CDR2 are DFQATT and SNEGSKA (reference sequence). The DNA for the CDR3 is TGCAGTGCCAGAGTAGCCGTCGGGGGGCGTCAAGAGACCCAGTACTTC. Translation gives CSARVAVGGRQETQYF.

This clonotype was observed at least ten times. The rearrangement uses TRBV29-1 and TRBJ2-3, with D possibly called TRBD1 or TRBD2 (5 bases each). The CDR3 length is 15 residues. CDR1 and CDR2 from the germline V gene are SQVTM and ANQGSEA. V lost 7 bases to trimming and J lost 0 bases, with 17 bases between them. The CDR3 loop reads CSATGIWGSTDTQYF. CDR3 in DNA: TGCAGCGCCACCGGGATCTGGGGGAGCACAGATACGCAGTATTTT.

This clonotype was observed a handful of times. The CDR3 DNA follows: TGTGCCAGCAGGAGGGGGACAGGGTCACGGTCCTACGAGCAGTACTTC. It specifies CASRRGTGSRSYEQYF. V is TRBV2 and J is TRBJ2-7, with 9 nucleotides matching TRBD1. The CDR3 is made up of 16 amino acids. CDR1 and CDR2 from the germline V gene are SNHLY and FYNNEI. V lost 6 bases to trimming and J lost 1 base; unmatched junction nucleotides: 10.

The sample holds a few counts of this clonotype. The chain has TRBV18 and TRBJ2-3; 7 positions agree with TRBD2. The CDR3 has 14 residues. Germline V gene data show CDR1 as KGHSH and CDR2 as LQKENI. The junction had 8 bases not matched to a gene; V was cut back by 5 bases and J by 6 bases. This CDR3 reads CASSVQRDADTQYF. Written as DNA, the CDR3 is TGTGCCAGCTCAGTTCAGCGGGACGCTGATACGCAGTATTTT.

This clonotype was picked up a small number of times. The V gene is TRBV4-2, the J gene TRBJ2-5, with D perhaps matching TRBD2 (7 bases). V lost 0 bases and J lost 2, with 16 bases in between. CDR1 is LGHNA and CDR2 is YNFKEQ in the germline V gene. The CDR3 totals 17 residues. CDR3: CASSQDPPGRGQETQYF. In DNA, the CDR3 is TGTGCCAGCAGCCAAGACCCCCCGGGGAGGGGGCAAGAGACCCAGTACTTC.

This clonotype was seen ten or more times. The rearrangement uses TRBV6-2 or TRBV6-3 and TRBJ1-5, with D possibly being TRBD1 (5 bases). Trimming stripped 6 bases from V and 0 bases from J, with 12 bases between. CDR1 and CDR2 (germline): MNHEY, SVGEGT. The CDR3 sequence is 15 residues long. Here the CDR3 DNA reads TGTGCCAGCAGCGGGACTAGGAATAGCAATCAGCCCCAGCATTTT. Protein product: CASSGTRNSNQPQHF.

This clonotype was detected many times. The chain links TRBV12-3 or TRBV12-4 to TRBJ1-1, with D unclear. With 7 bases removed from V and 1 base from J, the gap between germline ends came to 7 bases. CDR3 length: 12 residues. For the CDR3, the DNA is TGTGCCAGCAAACTGCAGAACACTGAAGCTTTCTTT. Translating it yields CASKLQNTEAFF.

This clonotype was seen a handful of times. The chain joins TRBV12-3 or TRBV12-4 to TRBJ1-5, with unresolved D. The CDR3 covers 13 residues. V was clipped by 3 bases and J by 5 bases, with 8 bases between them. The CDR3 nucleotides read TGTGCCAGCAGTTTTAGTTCGGATCAGCCCCAGCATTTT. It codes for CASSFSSDQPQHF.

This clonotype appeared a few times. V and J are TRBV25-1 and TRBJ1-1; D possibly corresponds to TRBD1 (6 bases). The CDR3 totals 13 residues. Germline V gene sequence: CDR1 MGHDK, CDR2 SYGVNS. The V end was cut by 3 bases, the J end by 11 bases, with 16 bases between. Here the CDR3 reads CASSDGGTRRAFF. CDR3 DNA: TGTGCCAGCAGTGACGGCGGGACAAGGAGGGCTTTCTTT.

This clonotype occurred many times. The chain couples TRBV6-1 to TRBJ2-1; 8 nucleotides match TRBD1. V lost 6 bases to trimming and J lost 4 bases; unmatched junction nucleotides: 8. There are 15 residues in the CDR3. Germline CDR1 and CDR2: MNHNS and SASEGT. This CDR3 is CASRAPGTGYNEQFF. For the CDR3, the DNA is TGTGCCAGCAGGGCCCCCGGGACAGGTTACAATGAGCAGTTCTTC.

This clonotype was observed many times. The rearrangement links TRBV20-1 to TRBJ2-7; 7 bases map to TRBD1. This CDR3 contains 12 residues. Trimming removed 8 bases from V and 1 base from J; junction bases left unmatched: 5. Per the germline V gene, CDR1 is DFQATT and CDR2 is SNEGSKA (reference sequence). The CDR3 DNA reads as TGCAGTACCGACAGGGCTTCCTACGAGCAGTACTTC. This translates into CSTDRASYEQYF.

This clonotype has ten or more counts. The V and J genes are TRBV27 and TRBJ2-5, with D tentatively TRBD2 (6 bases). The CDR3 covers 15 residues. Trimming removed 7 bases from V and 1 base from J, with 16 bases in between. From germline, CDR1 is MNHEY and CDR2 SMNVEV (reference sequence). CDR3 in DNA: TGTGCCAGCAAGGCGGTCGCGGGGTCCCAAGAGACCCAGTACTTC. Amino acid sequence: CASKAVAGSQETQYF.

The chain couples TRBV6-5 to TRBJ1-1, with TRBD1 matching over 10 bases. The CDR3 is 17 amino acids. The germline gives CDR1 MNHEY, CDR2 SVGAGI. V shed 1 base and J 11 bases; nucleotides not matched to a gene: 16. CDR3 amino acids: CASSYYRPGDRGPYAFF. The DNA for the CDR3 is TGTGCCAGCAGTTACTACCGACCCGGAGACAGGGGGCCCTATGCTTTCTTT.

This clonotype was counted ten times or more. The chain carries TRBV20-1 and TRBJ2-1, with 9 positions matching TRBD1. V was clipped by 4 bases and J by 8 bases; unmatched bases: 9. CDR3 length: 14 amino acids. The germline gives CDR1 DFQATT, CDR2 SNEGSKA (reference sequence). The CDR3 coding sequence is TGCAGTGCTAAGGGACAGGGCACGTCGGATGAGCAGTTCTTC. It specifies CSAKGQGTSDEQFF.

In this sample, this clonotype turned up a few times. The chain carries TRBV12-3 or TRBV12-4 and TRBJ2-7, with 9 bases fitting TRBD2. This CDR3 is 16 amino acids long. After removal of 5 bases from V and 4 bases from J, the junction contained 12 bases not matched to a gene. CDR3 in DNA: TGTGCCAGCAGTCCTGCCGGGACTAGCCTTTTATACGAGCAGTACGTC. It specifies CASSPAGTSLLYEQYV.

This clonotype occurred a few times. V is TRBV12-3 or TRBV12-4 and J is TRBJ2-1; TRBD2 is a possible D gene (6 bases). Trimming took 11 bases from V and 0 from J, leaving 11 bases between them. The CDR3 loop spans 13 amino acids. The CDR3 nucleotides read TGTGCCTCGGGACTGAGCTCCTACAATGAGCAGTTCTTC. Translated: CASGLSSYNEQFF.

CDR3 nucleotides: TGTGCCAGCGGAGACCGCACAGATACGCAGTATTTT. Translation gives CASGDRTDTQYF. This rearrangement joins TRBV7-9 to TRBJ2-3, with D hard to call. This CDR3 is 12 amino acids long. Per the germline V gene, CDR1 is SEHNR and CDR2 is FQNEAQ (reference sequence). V dropped 8 bases and J dropped 1 base, with 7 bases sitting between them.

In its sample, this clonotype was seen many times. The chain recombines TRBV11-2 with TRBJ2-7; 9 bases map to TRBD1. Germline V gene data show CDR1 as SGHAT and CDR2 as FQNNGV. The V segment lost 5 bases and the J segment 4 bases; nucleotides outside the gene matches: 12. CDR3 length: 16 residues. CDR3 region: CASSAGQGVGFYEQYV. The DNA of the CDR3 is TGTGCCAGCAGCGCGGGACAGGGCGTCGGTTTTTACGAGCAGTACGTC.

The CDR3: CASSLDALSLNTIYF. The CDR3 coding sequence is TGTGCCAGCAGCTTGGACGCCCTCTCTTTAAACACCATATATTTT. The V and J genes are TRBV5-6 and TRBJ1-3; D is unresolved. The V and J ends lost 0 bases and 6 bases respectively, with 13 bases between them. This CDR3 comprises 15 residues. The germline V gene has CDR1 SGHDT and CDR2 YYEEEE. Based on the CDR3 plus reference TRBV5-6 and TRBJ1-3, the full variable domain is DAGVTQSPTHLIKTRGQQVTLRCSPKSGHDTVSWYQQALGQGPQFIFQYYEEEERQRGNFPDRFSGHQFPNYSSELNVNALLLGDSALYLCASSLDALSLNTIYFGEGSWLTVV.

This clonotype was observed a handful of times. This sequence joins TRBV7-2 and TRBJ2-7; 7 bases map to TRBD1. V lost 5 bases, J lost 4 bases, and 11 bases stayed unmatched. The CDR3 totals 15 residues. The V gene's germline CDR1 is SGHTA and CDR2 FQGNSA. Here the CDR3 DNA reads TGTGCCAGCAGCCAAAGGACAGGCGGAGTTTACGAGCAGTACTTC. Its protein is CASSQRTGGVYEQYF.

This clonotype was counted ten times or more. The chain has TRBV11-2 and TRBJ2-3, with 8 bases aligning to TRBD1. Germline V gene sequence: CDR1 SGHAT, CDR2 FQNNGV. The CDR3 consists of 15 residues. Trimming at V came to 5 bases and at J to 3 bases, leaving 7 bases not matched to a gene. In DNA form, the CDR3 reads TGTGCCAGCAGCGTGACAGGGGACAGGACAGATACGCAGTATTTT. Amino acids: CASSVTGDRTDTQYF. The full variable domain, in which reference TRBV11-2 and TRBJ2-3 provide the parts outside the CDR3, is EAGVAQSPRYKIIEKRQSVAFWCNPISGHATLYWYQQILGQGPKLLIQFQNNGVVDDSQLPKDRFSAERLKGVDSTLKIQPAKLEDSAVYLCASSVTGDRTDTQYFGPGTRLTVL.

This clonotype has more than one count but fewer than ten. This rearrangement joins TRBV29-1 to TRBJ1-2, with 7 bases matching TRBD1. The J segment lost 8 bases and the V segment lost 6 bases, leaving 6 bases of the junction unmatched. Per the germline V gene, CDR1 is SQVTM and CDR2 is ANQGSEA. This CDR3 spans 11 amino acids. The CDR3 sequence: CSVRQGGGYTF. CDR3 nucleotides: TGCAGCGTGAGACAGGGAGGCGGCTACACCTTC.